A selection of T cell receptor beta chains follows, all from one sample in a study of shared clonotypes between healthy human individuals. The assay was immunoSEQ multiplex PCR, and TCRdb's table has in-frame clones only and misses some. The sample lists some 2,000,000 clones, about 94% occurring once. Sequencing was carried out using naive CD4+ T cells sorted from blood. The source of these receptors is a man between 18 and 29 years old in good health. Each CDR3 is given with its conserved first and last residue. D genes are given only for firm matches.

v_gene: TRBV18; j_gene: TRBJ2-2; d_gene: -; CDR3aa: CASSPRLRGGTGELFF; CDR3nt: TGTGCCAGCTCACCACGTCTCAGGGGAGGTACCGGGGAGCTGTTTTTT
v_gene: TRBV18; j_gene: TRBJ2-5; d_gene: -; CDR3aa: CASSPNLVGETQYF; CDR3nt: TGTGCCAGCTCACCAAATCTAGTGGGGGAGACCCAGTACTTC
v_gene: TRBV7-3; j_gene: TRBJ2-1; d_gene: TRBD2; CDR3aa: CASSLSATSGVFNEQFF; CDR3nt: TGTGCCAGCAGCTTATCCGCGACTAGCGGGGTCTTCAATGAGCAGTTCTTC
v_gene: TRBV19; j_gene: TRBJ1-2; d_gene: TRBD1; CDR3aa: CASTSRQQGVYGYTF; CDR3nt: TGTGCCAGTACCTCCCGGCAACAGGGGGTCTATGGCTACACCTTC
v_gene: TRBV10-3; j_gene: TRBJ1-3; d_gene: TRBD1; CDR3aa: CAISPGQDSGNTIYF; CDR3nt: TGTGCCATCAGCCCCGGACAGGACTCTGGAAACACCATATATTTT
v_gene: TRBV9; j_gene: TRBJ2-1; d_gene: -; CDR3aa: CASSPVGAGYNEQFF; CDR3nt: TGTGCCAGCAGCCCCGTAGGAGCGGGCTACAATGAGCAGTTCTTC
v_gene: TRBV18; j_gene: TRBJ2-3; d_gene: -; CDR3aa: CASSPPSLDTQYF; CDR3nt: TGTGCCAGCTCACCACCGTCGCTAGATACGCAGTATTTT
v_gene: TRBV7-9; j_gene: TRBJ1-6; d_gene: -; CDR3aa: CASSSEAETVNSPLHF; CDR3nt: TGTGCCAGCAGCTCCGAAGCCGAGACGGTAAATTCACCCCTCCACTTT
v_gene: TRBV4-1; j_gene: TRBJ1-4; d_gene: TRBD1; CDR3aa: CASSRTDRGNEKLFF; CDR3nt: TGCGCCAGCAGCCGTACGGACAGGGGTAATGAAAAACTGTTTTTT
v_gene: TRBV11-3; j_gene: TRBJ2-4; d_gene: -; CDR3aa: CASSLFGLNIQYF; CDR3nt: TGTGCCAGCAGCTTATTTGGGTTGAACATTCAGTACTTC
v_gene: TRBV19; j_gene: TRBJ1-5; d_gene: TRBD1; CDR3aa: CASSSTGNQPQHF; CDR3nt: TGTGCCAGTAGTTCGACAGGGAATCAGCCCCAGCATTTT
v_gene: TRBV7-2; j_gene: TRBJ2-1; d_gene: TRBD1; CDR3aa: CASSGQGRGSYNEQFF; CDR3nt: TGTGCCAGCAGTGGACAGGGCAGAGGCTCCTACAATGAGCAGTTCTTC
v_gene: TRBV9; j_gene: TRBJ2-5; d_gene: TRBD1; CDR3aa: CASSVAGGPQETQYF; CDR3nt: TGTGCCAGCAGCGTAGCAGGGGGTCCTCAAGAGACCCAGTACTTC